This T cell receptor beta chain is from a study of blood T cells in healthy people across ages. Overall study findings and caveats: There was no known CMV status for donors, so expanded clonotype changes were possibly confounded.

A second roughly 7 to 12 cycle PCR used barcoded and J-beta primers. TCRdb redid the calling of the 5' RACE reads with MiXCR, one entry per CDR3 protein. The sample contains about 1.5 million distinct CDR3 sequences, less than 45% of which appear only once. V dropped 4 bases and J dropped 2; count of bases not matched to a gene: 10. Germline CDR1 and CDR2: SGHRS and YFSETQ. The CDR3 extends over 17 amino acids. To note about this clonotype: The antigen is unknown.

Sequencing was performed on blood. The clonotype was recovered from a woman under 30 in good health. The chain joins TRBV5-1 to TRBJ2-3; TRBD2 matches at 10 bases. The DNA for the CDR3 is TGCGCCAGCAGCCTAAAACTAGCGGGGACACACACAGATACGCAGTATTTT. Translation gives CASSLKLAGTHTDTQYF.